These 9 T cell receptor beta chains share one sample of origin, sequenced in a study of blood T cells in healthy people across ages. A second about 6 to 11 cycle PCR used barcoded and J-beta primers. TCRdb redid the calling of the 5' RACE reads with MiXCR, one entry per CDR3 protein. The sample holds about 640,000 distinct CDR3 sequences, 40% to 45% seen once. The sequencing input was blood. These receptors were obtained from a man older than 75 in good health.

The rearrangement joins TRBV4-2 to TRBJ1-6; D is ambiguous. The CDR3 totals 16 residues. V dropped 1 base and J dropped 7 bases, with 14 bases sitting between them. CDR1 and CDR2 from the germline V gene are LGHNA and YNFKEQ. The CDR3 region is CASSQGGDRRNSPLHF. In nucleotides, the CDR3 is TGTGCCAGCAGCCAAGGAGGAGACCGACGCAATTCACCCCTCCACTTT.

This clonotype showed up just a few times. The chain recombines TRBV6-1 with TRBJ2-1; 13 positions agree with TRBD2. V shed 6 bases and J 8 bases; nucleotides not matched to a gene: 13. The CDR3 is 17 residues long. Germline lookup yields CDR1 MNHNS and CDR2 SASEGT. The CDR3 nucleotides read TGTGCCAGCAGCACGGGGACTAGCGGGGTTTTAATAGATGAGCAGTTCTTC. Translation gives CASSTGTSGVLIDEQFF.

This clonotype was seen a handful of times. Here the CDR3 DNA reads TGTGCCAGCAGAGGGAATTGGGAGCAGTACTTC. Protein sequence: CASRGNWEQYF. This sequence joins TRBV27 and TRBJ2-7; D call uncertain. The V gene lost 6 bases and the J gene lost 7 bases, with 10 bases spanning the gap. Germline values: CDR1 MNHEY, CDR2 SMNVEV (reference sequence). The CDR3 has 11 amino acids.

V gene TRBV28 combines with J gene TRBJ1-5; 7 nucleotides match TRBD1. In germline, CDR1 is MDHEN, CDR2 SYDVKM. J lost 6 bases, V lost 3 bases, and 8 bases had no gene match. The CDR3 is 15 residues long. CDR3 sequence: CASSFSRTGGQPQHF. The CDR3 DNA is TGTGCCAGCAGTTTTTCGAGGACAGGAGGTCAGCCCCAGCATTTT. The full variable domain, with the rest looked up from reference TRBV28 and TRBJ1-5, is DVKVTQSSRYLVKRTGEKVFLECVQDMDHENMFWYRQDPGLGLRLIYFSYDVKMKEKGDIPEGYSVSREKKERFSLILESASTNQTSMYLCASSFSRTGGQPQHFGDGTRLSIL.

This clonotype was picked up a small number of times. CDR3 sequence (DNA): TGTGCCAGCAGTTTCGGACTAGCCGGGGAGCTGTTTTTT. It codes for CASSFGLAGELFF. The chain joins TRBV25-1 to TRBJ2-2; 7 bases line up with TRBD2. Germline V gene sequence: CDR1 MGHDK, CDR2 SYGVNS. CDR3 size: 13 residues. With V trimmed by 5 bases and J by 6 bases, 3 bases remained unmatched.

The rearrangement links TRBV2 to TRBJ2-5; 7 bases agree with TRBD1. Per the germline V gene, CDR1 is SNHLY and CDR2 is FYNNEI. The CDR3 is 13 residues long. After removal of 4 bases from V and 3 bases from J, the junction contained 2 bases not matched to a gene. CDR3 amino acids: CASSGDSKETQYF. Written as DNA, the CDR3 is TGTGCCAGCAGTGGGGACAGCAAAGAGACCCAGTACTTC.

In regard to this clonotype: The junction shows a germline mismatch at one end, possibly a read error. CDR3: CASSPQYGSNYGCTF. The CDR3 DNA is TGTGCCAGCAGCCCCCAATACGGCTCTAACTATGGCTGCACCTTC. V gene TRBV7-2 combines with J gene TRBJ1-2; the D is unclear. From germline, CDR1 is SGHTA and CDR2 FQGNSA. The CDR3 runs 15 residues. Variable domain in full (rest from reference TRBV7-2 and TRBJ1-2): GAGVSQSPSNKVTEKGKDVELRCDPISGHTALYWYRQSLGQGLEFLIYFQGNSAPDKSGLPSDRFSAERTGGSVSTLTIQRTQQEDSAVYLCASSPQYGSNYGCTFGSGTRLTVV.

This clonotype was seen more than once but under ten times. The gene calls are TRBV20-1 and TRBJ1-5; D gene ambiguous. The CDR3 runs 13 residues. In germline, CDR1 is DFQATT, CDR2 SNEGSKA (reference sequence). Trimming took 3 bases from V and 6 from J, leaving 12 bases between them. The CDR3 nucleotides are TGCAGTGCTAGTACCCAGGAGGGTCAGCCCCAGCATTTT. Amino acids: CSASTQEGQPQHF.

This clonotype has ten or more counts. J is TRBJ1-5 and V is TRBV20-1, with D possibly being TRBD1 (5 bases). Trimming took 1 base from V and 3 from J, leaving 16 bases between them. Germline CDR1 DFQATT, CDR2 SNEGSKA (reference sequence). The CDR3 sequence is 16 residues long. The CDR3 DNA reads TGCAGTGCTAGAGTTCTCGGCAGGGCCACCAATCAGCCCCAGCATTTT. Protein product: CSARVLGRATNQPQHF.